This is a list of T cell receptor beta chains from one sample in a study of PD-L1 blockade in urothelial cancer. The data were produced by immunoSEQ multiplex PCR, yet TCRdb's version contains in-frame clones alone and is incomplete. The sample lists about 28,000 clones; over 80% were seen once. Here the sequenced sample was PBMCs, taken around atezolizumab (anti-PD-L1) treatment. The source is a man in his fifties with urothelial cancer. Each CDR3 is given with its conserved first and last residue.

v_gene: TRBV28; j_gene: TRBJ2-1; len: 16; CDR3aa: CASSFSAGGVSNEQFF
v_gene: TRBV4-1; j_gene: TRBJ2-2; len: 15; CDR3aa: CASSRQGLNTGELFF
v_gene: TRBV11-2; j_gene: TRBJ1-4; len: 13; CDR3aa: CASTNSINEKLFF
v_gene: TRBV7-2; j_gene: TRBJ1-4; len: 15; CDR3aa: CASSSTTGVGEKLFF
v_gene: TRBV6-1; j_gene: TRBJ1-4; len: 13; CDR3aa: CASSRQVNEKLFF
v_gene: TRBV27; j_gene: TRBJ2-1; len: 12; CDR3aa: CASSTSYNEQFF
v_gene: TRBV5-1; j_gene: TRBJ2-3; len: 15; CDR3aa: CASSITGGRTDTQYF
v_gene: TRBV28; j_gene: TRBJ1-4; len: 13; CDR3aa: CASSLLAGEKLFF
v_gene: TRBV5-1; j_gene: TRBJ1-1; len: 15; CDR3aa: CASSLFTAGDNEAFF
v_gene: TRBV19; j_gene: TRBJ2-3; len: 11; CDR3aa: CASREGWAQYF
v_gene: TRBV7-9; j_gene: TRBJ1-2; len: 15; CDR3aa: CASSPTLPGGYGYTF
v_gene: TRBV28; j_gene: TRBJ1-1; len: 15; CDR3aa: CASSHHSRQSPEAFF
v_gene: TRBV10-3; j_gene: TRBJ2-1; len: 14; CDR3aa: CAISESRGMAEQFF
v_gene: TRBV4-1; j_gene: TRBJ2-3; len: 15; CDR3aa: CASRRTGVNTDTQYF
v_gene: TRBV11-3; j_gene: TRBJ2-4; len: 15; CDR3aa: CASSSGNRSKNIQYF
v_gene: TRBV2; j_gene: TRBJ2-7; len: 15; CDR3aa: CASSGDSGRAYEQYF
v_gene: TRBV6-5; j_gene: TRBJ2-2; len: 14; CDR3aa: CASRTRGGTGELFF
v_gene: TRBV7-2; j_gene: TRBJ2-1; len: 11; CDR3aa: CASSSLNEQFF
v_gene: TRBV18; j_gene: TRBJ1-4; len: 16; CDR3aa: CASSQNPAGNNEKLFF
v_gene: TRBV7-8; j_gene: TRBJ1-4; len: 15; CDR3aa: CASSPWTGGNEKLFF